The 8 T cell receptor beta chains listed next were all sequenced from one sample in a study of T cells after yellow fever vaccination. One entry per CDR3 protein results from TCRdb running MiXCR on the 5' RACE reads. This sample yields some 350,000 distinct CDR3 sequences, of which 4% are seen a single time; 20% to 30% belongs to the top ten. The sequencing here drew on PBMCs, taken 5 days after the yellow fever booster vaccination. The receptors shown here come from a young man who received the YFV17D yellow fever vaccine.

In its sample, this clonotype was seen a few times. The chain links TRBV28 to TRBJ2-1, with unresolved D. This CDR3 has 15 amino acids. V was pared by 7 bases and J by 2 bases, with 15 bases between. The germline CDR1 and CDR2 sequences are MDHEN and SYDVKM. CDR3 loop: CASKSSPGTYNEQFF. The DNA for the CDR3 is TGTGCCAGCAAAAGTTCACCTGGGACCTACAATGAGCAGTTCTTC.

This clonotype was observed a few times. The rearrangement links TRBV4-1 to TRBJ1-3; the D gene is possibly TRBD1 (5 bases). V was trimmed by 4 bases and J by 4 bases, leaving 20 bases between them. Germline CDR1 is MGHRA and CDR2 is YSYEKL. The CDR3 is 17 amino acids. CDR3 in amino acids: CASSRAGLILRGNTIYF. The CDR3, as DNA: TGCGCCAGCAGCCGGGCAGGGCTAATACTACGCGGAAACACCATATATTTT.

This clonotype was seen more than once but under ten times. The chain employs TRBV20-1 and TRBJ2-3; 13 nucleotides align to TRBD2. CDR3 length: 17 residues. Germline trimming cut 5 bases from V and 6 bases from J; bases unmatched to any gene: 14. CDR1 is DFQATT, CDR2 SNEGSKA, per germline (reference sequence). This CDR3 is CSAGGPQVTSGGDTQYF. The DNA for the CDR3 is TGCAGTGCTGGAGGACCCCAAGTGACTAGCGGGGGGGATACGCAGTATTTT.

This clonotype was seen many times. This CDR3 reads CASSPGRTTDTQYF. The CDR3 DNA is TGTGCCAGCAGCCCGGGACGGACCACAGATACGCAGTATTTT. The chain recombines TRBV7-9 with TRBJ2-3, with D perhaps given as TRBD1 or TRBD2 (5 bases each). The germline CDR1 and CDR2 sequences are SEHNR and FQNEAQ (reference sequence). The CDR3 consists of 14 residues. With 5 bases removed from V and 2 bases from J, the gap between germline ends came to 11 bases.

This chain joins TRBV19 and TRBJ1-5, with D hard to call. V was pared by 5 bases and J by 5 bases, with 13 bases between. This CDR3 comprises 14 residues. The germline gives CDR1 LNHDA, CDR2 SQIVND (reference sequence). In DNA, the CDR3 is TGTGCCAGTAGTCCGAGGGCGCGGGATCAGCCCCAGCATTTT. Its protein product is CASSPRARDQPQHF.

This clonotype was found a few times. The J gene is TRBJ2-5, the V gene TRBV5-1; D possibly corresponds to TRBD2 (6 bases). The CDR3 has 15 amino acids. Trimming stripped 4 bases from V and 2 bases from J, with 15 bases between. Per germline, CDR1 SGHRS and CDR2 YFSETQ. The chain's CDR3 is CASSEGLRIQETQYF. The CDR3 nucleotides are TGCGCCAGCAGCGAGGGACTCAGAATTCAAGAGACCCAGTACTTC.

The chain recombines TRBV24-1 with TRBJ1-2; D is unresolved. Germline CDR1 is KGHDR and CDR2 is SFDVKD. V lost 0 bases to trimming and J lost 3 bases, with 7 bases between them. The CDR3 extends over 14 amino acids. This CDR3 reads CATSDLTEDYGYTF. In nucleotides, the CDR3 is TGTGCCACCAGTGATTTGACAGAAGACTATGGCTACACCTTC.

At least ten counts were recorded for this clonotype. V usage is TRBV29-1 and J usage is TRBJ2-1; D gene uncertain. V was shortened by 3 bases and J by 3 bases, with 3 bases between the two germline ends. Germline V CDR1 and CDR2: SQVTM, ANQGSEA. This CDR3 contains 11 residues. The DNA for the CDR3 is TGCAGCGTTGACAGCTACAATGAGCAGTTCTTC. Protein sequence: CSVDSYNEQFF.